These T cell receptor beta chains were read from a single sample in a study of blood T cell repertoires in COVID-19. Using immunoSEQ multiplex PCR, the repertoire was profiled, and TCRdb retains in-frame clones only, with some absent. Among about 370,000 clones listed, roughly 90% were seen once. Sequencing was performed on PBMCs or T cells enriched from blood (not recorded which). The source is a woman in her twenties or thirties who had recovered from COVID-19. CDR3s include the opening cysteine and the closing phenylalanine or tryptophan. D genes are given only for firm matches.

TRBV5-5	NA	TRBJ1-1	CASSFDGQTNTEAFF
TRBV7-6	NA	TRBJ2-1	CASTMTTGSLNEQFF
TRBV5-1	NA	TRBJ1-2	CASSSGLGYGYTF
TRBV30	NA	TRBJ1-3	CAGYRSGNTIYF
TRBV15	TRBD2	TRBJ2-5	CATSRERGGQETQYF
TRBV7-7	TRBD2	TRBJ2-5	CASSLALTGLLGLEETQYF
TRBV10-1	TRBD2	TRBJ2-7	CASSESPDRRGWYEQYF
TRBV5-1	NA	TRBJ1-4	CASSLDRTEVGELFF
TRBV3-1/TRBV3-2	TRBD2	TRBJ2-1	CASSRRPSGYNEQFF
TRBV5-1	TRBD1	TRBJ1-2	CASSFQPGQGTFGYTF
TRBV5-1	TRBD1	TRBJ2-3	CASSWGQERDTQYF
TRBV28	NA	TRBJ2-1	CASSNRESLYNEQFF
TRBV12-3/TRBV12-4	NA	TRBJ1-2	CASSPDRYGYTF
TRBV28	TRBD1	TRBJ1-1	CASRPGTEATEAFF
TRBV30	NA	TRBJ1-5	CAWSAGNSNQPQHF
TRBV11-2	NA	TRBJ1-3	CASSLGAAWVAGNTIYF
TRBV28	NA	TRBJ1-2	CATKEGSIYGYTF
TRBV9	TRBD2	TRBJ2-7	CASSVVASGFVEQYF
TRBV27	NA	TRBJ1-1	CASSPYRRNTEAFF
TRBV9	NA	TRBJ2-2	CASTPGDNTGELFF
TRBV7-9	TRBD1	TRBJ2-5	CASSWGQGAGETQYF
TRBV30	TRBD2	TRBJ2-3	CAWTAAPSGRADTQYF
TRBV30	NA	TRBJ1-5	CAWSGQGNQPQHF
TRBV3-1/TRBV3-2	NA	TRBJ1-6	CASSHGGDNSPLHF
TRBV19	NA	TRBJ2-6	CASSRPGSAGANVLTF
TRBV19	NA	TRBJ1-5	CGQGFCNQPQHF
TRBV7-2	TRBD1	TRBJ1-5	CASSLRGLSYQPQHF
TRBV18	TRBD2	TRBJ2-1	CASSPPSGRGYEQFF
TRBV11-3	TRBD2	TRBJ2-1	CASSFGGALNEQFF
TRBV6-1	NA	TRBJ1-1	CASSDREVRSTEAFF